Detailed here is one T cell receptor (beta chain). These data are taken from a study of CD8 T cells in Susac syndrome. TEMRA cells were FACS-enriched, with CD8+ and CD4+ T cells isolated negatively. The germline gives CDR1 MNHEY, CDR2 SVGEGT. CDR3 length: 13 residues. The V and J ends lost 4 bases and 6 bases, in that order; junction bases with no gene match: 1. cDNA came from around 0.5 to 1 ug RNA primed by random hexamers. Across 54 Vbeta and 13 Jbeta, TCR beta CDR3 was amplified with immunoSEQ multiplex PCR. TCRdb recomputed calls from the immunoSEQ multiplex PCR reads with MiXCR, one row per CDR3 protein. The sample holds 130,000 or so distinct CDR3 sequences, roughly 80% seen once.

The source is a human donor with multiple sclerosis. The sample consisted of CD8+ T cells from PBMCs. This rearrangement joins TRBV6-2 or TRBV6-3 to TRBJ1-5; TRBD1 matches 9 bases. This CDR3 is CASSWGQGQPQHF. CDR3 sequence (DNA): TGTGCCAGCAGTTGGGGACAGGGTCAGCCCCAGCATTTT.